This TCR beta chain is from a study of blood T cell repertoires in COVID-19. Here immunoSEQ multiplex PCR was the method, and the copy in TCRdb shows in-frame clones only, minus some. The table lists approximately 200,000 clones, approximately 90% of them singletons, with approximately 6% in the top ten. CDR3 length equals 15 residues. CDR1 SGHRS and CDR2 YFSETQ come from the germline V gene. Trimming removed 3 bases from V and 1 base from J; junction bases left unmatched: 4. This chain uses TRBV5-1 with TRBJ1-1, with 9 bases that match TRBD1. Sequenced: peripheral blood. This sequence was found in a man between 60 and 70 years old who had recovered from COVID-19. CDR3 nucleotide sequence: TGCGCCAGCAGCTCAACAGGGGGCCGGAACACTGAAGCTTTCTTT. Translation: CASSSTGGRNTEAFF.